This is a list of T cell receptor beta chains from one sample in a study of circulating and synovial CD4+ cells in juvenile arthritis. The assay was immunoSEQ multiplex PCR, and TCRdb's table has in-frame clones only and misses some. In the table there are about 33,000 clones, 90% to 95% of which are singletons. The sample comprised CD4+ T cells from blood. The origin of the receptors is a human donor with juvenile idiopathic arthritis. The CDR3 runs from the conserved cysteine through the conserved F or W. The D gene is left open where the match is weak. Clone sizes are given selectively: once, few, many, or a class where the clone is expanded.

d_call: NA; v_call: TRBV4-3; j_call: TRBJ2-7; clone_size: NA; cdr3_nt: TGCGCCAGCAGCCAAGATAGACGGGGCTACGAGCAGTACTTC; cdr3_aa: CASSQDRRGYEQYF
d_call: NA; v_call: TRBV28; j_call: TRBJ1-1; clone_size: NA; cdr3_nt: TGTGCCAGCTCCGGGGGAGGGCAGAACACTGAAGCTTTCTTT; cdr3_aa: CASSGGGQNTEAFF
d_call: NA; v_call: TRBV4-3; j_call: TRBJ2-7; clone_size: NA; cdr3_nt: TGCGCCAGCAGCCAAGAGGGGCGGGGTAGCTCCTACGAGCAGTACTTC; cdr3_aa: CASSQEGRGSSYEQYF
d_call: TRBD2; v_call: TRBV27; j_call: TRBJ2-1; clone_size: NA; cdr3_nt: TGTGCCAGCAGTCGGGAGGGCCCCTACAATGAGCAGTTCTTC; cdr3_aa: CASSREGPYNEQFF
d_call: TRBD1; v_call: TRBV9; j_call: TRBJ2-7; clone_size: NA; cdr3_nt: TGTGCCAGCAGCATCCAGACAGGGGGCGAATACGAGCAGTACTTC; cdr3_aa: CASSIQTGGEYEQYF
d_call: TRBD2; v_call: TRBV4-1; j_call: TRBJ2-3; clone_size: NA; cdr3_nt: TGCGCCAGCAGCGGGACTAGCGGGAGTGGGGTGGGTGGCACAGATACGCAGTATTTT; cdr3_aa: CASSGTSGSGVGGTDTQYF
d_call: TRBD2; v_call: TRBV4-3; j_call: TRBJ2-5; clone_size: NA; cdr3_nt: TGCGCCAGCAGCCAAGGAGGACTAGCGGGTTTTATCCGAGAGACCCAGTACTTC; cdr3_aa: CASSQGGLAGFIRETQYF
d_call: NA; v_call: TRBV5-4; j_call: TRBJ2-7; clone_size: NA; cdr3_nt: TGTGCCAGCAGCCCCGGCAGAGGTTACGAGCAGTACTTC; cdr3_aa: CASSPGRGYEQYF
d_call: TRBD2; v_call: TRBV30; j_call: TRBJ2-1; clone_size: NA; cdr3_nt: TGTGCCTCTAGCGGGGGGGCCCTTGAGCAGTTCTTC; cdr3_aa: CASSGGALEQFF
d_call: TRBD1; v_call: TRBV7-2; j_call: TRBJ1-5; clone_size: NA; cdr3_nt: TGTGCCAGCAGCCGCCTCCGGACAGGGGGCGGTCGCAATCAGCCCCAGCATTTT; cdr3_aa: CASSRLRTGGGRNQPQHF
d_call: NA; v_call: TRBV21-1; j_call: TRBJ2-7; clone_size: NA; cdr3_nt: TGTGCCAGCAACCCCTATCCAATGGGGGGCTACGAGCAGTACTTC; cdr3_aa: CASNPYPMGGYEQYF
d_call: NA; v_call: TRBV5-5; j_call: TRBJ2-3; clone_size: NA; cdr3_nt: TGTGCCAGCAGCTTCACAGCTGATACGCAGTATTTT; cdr3_aa: CASSFTADTQYF
d_call: TRBD1; v_call: TRBV28; j_call: TRBJ1-2; clone_size: NA; cdr3_nt: TGTGCCAGCAGGACAGGGGACTATGGCTACACCTTC; cdr3_aa: CASRTGDYGYTF
d_call: NA; v_call: TRBV10-3; j_call: TRBJ2-1; clone_size: NA; cdr3_nt: TGTGCCATCAGTGAGTCGCAAGGGGTGGCCTACAATGAGCAGTTCTTC; cdr3_aa: CAISESQGVAYNEQFF
d_call: NA; v_call: TRBV6-1; j_call: TRBJ2-1; clone_size: NA; cdr3_nt: TGTGCCAGCAGTGTCGACAGGACCAATGAGCAGTTCTTC; cdr3_aa: CASSVDRTNEQFF
d_call: NA; v_call: TRBV15; j_call: TRBJ2-1; clone_size: once; cdr3_nt: TGTGCCACCAGCAGAGATCGGGTTAGCTCCTACAATGAGCAGTTCTTC; cdr3_aa: CATSRDRVSSYNEQFF
d_call: NA; v_call: TRBV18; j_call: TRBJ1-1; clone_size: NA; cdr3_nt: TGTGCCAGCTCAGTAGAAGGGGACACTGAAGCTTTCTTT; cdr3_aa: CASSVEGDTEAFF
d_call: NA; v_call: TRBV25-1; j_call: TRBJ1-5; clone_size: NA; cdr3_nt: TGTGCCAGCAGCGCCCTGAACACGCCCCAGCATTTT; cdr3_aa: CASSALNTPQHF
d_call: TRBD1; v_call: TRBV2; j_call: TRBJ1-1; clone_size: NA; cdr3_nt: TGTGCCAGCAGTGAGATGGACAGGGGGAACACTGAAGCTTTCTTT; cdr3_aa: CASSEMDRGNTEAFF
d_call: TRBD1; v_call: TRBV18; j_call: TRBJ2-6; clone_size: NA; cdr3_nt: TGTGCCAGCTCACCGGGACAGGTTAGCTCTGGGGCCAACGTCCTGACTTTC; cdr3_aa: CASSPGQVSSGANVLTF
d_call: TRBD1; v_call: TRBV27; j_call: TRBJ1-6; clone_size: NA; cdr3_nt: TGTGCCAGCAGGTCCGGGACAGACAATTCACCCCTCCACTTT; cdr3_aa: CASRSGTDNSPLHF
d_call: TRBD2; v_call: TRBV6-6; j_call: TRBJ2-5; clone_size: NA; cdr3_nt: TGTGCCACCAAGACTAGCGGTAAAGAGACCCAGTACTTC; cdr3_aa: CATKTSGKETQYF
d_call: TRBD1; v_call: TRBV7-2; j_call: TRBJ1-1; clone_size: NA; cdr3_nt: TGTGCCAGCAGCTTAGGGGGACAGGGGATTGAAGCTTTCTTT; cdr3_aa: CASSLGGQGIEAFF